This TCR beta chain came from a study of blood T cell repertoires in COVID-19. With 3 bases removed from V and 1 base from J, the gap between germline ends came to 10 bases. CDR3 size: 14 residues. Germline V lookup: CDR1 SGDLS, CDR2 YYNGEE. Profiling relied on immunoSEQ multiplex PCR, and the TCRdb table lists in-frame clones only, not all of them. The sample carries some 94,000 clones, approximately 88% recorded once. The specimen sequenced was peripheral blood. The receptor's source is a woman aged 55-69 years with COVID-19, enrolled during active disease. V and J are TRBV9 and TRBJ1-1; the D gene is possibly TRBD1 (6 bases). This CDR3 reads CASSEGQQNTEAFF. The DNA for the CDR3 is TGTGCCAGCAGCGAGGGACAACAGAACACTGAAGCTTTCTTT.